This T cell receptor (beta chain) emerged from a study of blood T cell repertoires in COVID-19. Study-level background: T cells, B-cell-depleted T cells, or PBMCs supplied cDNA or gDNA.

Repertoires were generated with immunoSEQ multiplex PCR, while TCRdb's copy carries only in-frame clones and drops some. The data show 200,000 to 250,000 clones, 86% seen once. This CDR3 region has 13 residues. CDR1 SGHNT and CDR2 YYREEE come from the germline V gene (reference sequence). With 4 bases removed from V and 6 bases from J, the gap between germline ends came to 14 bases. The genes are TRBV5-4 and TRBJ2-7; D might be TRBD1 (5 bases). The sample taken for sequencing was PBMCs or T cells enriched from blood (not recorded which). This sequence was found in a woman between 40 and 50 years old with acute COVID-19. Here the CDR3 DNA reads TGTGCCAGCAGCCTGGTTGGGGCCCTCGAGCAGTACTTC. Translating gives CASSLVGALEQYF.